These T cell receptor beta chains were read from a single sample in a study of blood T cell repertoires in COVID-19. The protocol was immunoSEQ multiplex PCR, while the TCRdb copy is restricted to in-frame clones and leaves out a portion. The data contain roughly 150,000 clones, about 88% of them seen just once; the ten biggest clones take up roughly 5%. Material: peripheral blood. Receptor source: a woman in her fifties or sixties with COVID-19, enrolled during active disease. CDR3s include the opening cysteine and the closing phenylalanine or tryptophan. Each record gives: J gene, V gene, clone size, D gene, CDR3 protein, CDR3 DNA. D genes are given only for firm matches. Clone sizes are given selectively: once, few, many, or a class where the clone is expanded.

J gene: TRBJ2-3; V gene: TRBV2; clone size: NA; D gene: TRBD2; CDR3 protein: CASSGLAGTDTQYF; CDR3 DNA: TGTGCCAGCAGCGGACTAGCGGGGACCGATACGCAGTATTTT
J gene: TRBJ1-1; V gene: TRBV7-3; clone size: NA; D gene: TRBD1; CDR3 protein: CASGTGVNTEAFF; CDR3 DNA: TGTGCCAGCGGGACAGGGGTGAACACTGAAGCTTTCTTT
J gene: TRBJ2-7; V gene: TRBV6-5; clone size: NA; D gene: TRBD1; CDR3 protein: CATRGGVDYEQYF; CDR3 DNA: TGTGCCACCAGAGGGGGCGTTGACTACGAGCAGTACTTC
J gene: TRBJ1-2; V gene: TRBV10-3; clone size: NA; D gene: TRBD1; CDR3 protein: CAISDPDREYGYTF; CDR3 DNA: TGTGCCATCAGTGATCCAGACAGGGAATATGGCTACACCTTC
J gene: TRBJ2-5; V gene: TRBV7-2; clone size: NA; D gene: TRBD2; CDR3 protein: CASSLGGGSETQYF; CDR3 DNA: TGTGCCAGCAGCTTGGGGGGGGGTTCTGAGACCCAGTACTTC
J gene: TRBJ2-3; V gene: TRBV3-1/TRBV3-2; clone size: NA; D gene: NA; CDR3 protein: CASSQKFIATDTQYF; CDR3 DNA: TGTGCCAGCAGCCAAAAATTTATAGCGACAGATACGCAGTATTTT
J gene: TRBJ1-5; V gene: TRBV30; clone size: NA; D gene: NA; CDR3 protein: CAWTEGRGGNQPQHF; CDR3 DNA: TGTGCCTGGACTGAGGGCCGAGGCGGCAATCAGCCCCAGCATTTT
J gene: TRBJ1-3; V gene: TRBV7-2; clone size: NA; D gene: TRBD1; CDR3 protein: CASSLQGVLHTIYF; CDR3 DNA: TGTGCCAGCAGCCTACAGGGGGTTTTACACACCATATATTTT
J gene: TRBJ1-5; V gene: TRBV12-5; clone size: NA; D gene: NA; CDR3 protein: CASGLPTGPRDQPQHF; CDR3 DNA: TGTGCTAGTGGTCTTCCTACCGGGCCGCGGGATCAGCCCCAGCATTTT
J gene: TRBJ2-7; V gene: TRBV28; clone size: NA; D gene: NA; CDR3 protein: CASSYEPNTGSRNGQYF; CDR3 DNA: TGTGCCAGCAGTTATGAGCCGAACACAGGGTCAAGGAACGGACAGTACTTC
J gene: TRBJ1-2; V gene: TRBV12-3/TRBV12-4; clone size: NA; D gene: NA; CDR3 protein: CASSYGSNYGYTF; CDR3 DNA: TGTGCCAGCAGTTATGGCTCTAACTATGGCTACACCTTC
J gene: TRBJ1-5; V gene: TRBV3-1/TRBV3-2; clone size: few; D gene: TRBD1; CDR3 protein: CASSQDTGGHQPQHF; CDR3 DNA: TGTGCCAGCAGCCAAGATACAGGGGGTCATCAGCCCCAGCATTTT
J gene: TRBJ2-3; V gene: TRBV7-3; clone size: NA; D gene: NA; CDR3 protein: CASSPKLGGPGTDTQYF; CDR3 DNA: TGTGCCAGCAGCCCAAAGTTGGGGGGGCCTGGCACAGATACGCAGTATTTT
J gene: TRBJ1-2; V gene: TRBV5-1; clone size: NA; D gene: TRBD1; CDR3 protein: CASSVGTGYGYTF; CDR3 DNA: TGCGCCAGCAGCGTTGGGACAGGCTATGGCTACACCTTC
J gene: TRBJ2-7; V gene: TRBV15; clone size: NA; D gene: NA; CDR3 protein: CATSRDLSYEQYF; CDR3 DNA: TGTGCCACCAGCAGAGATCTGAGCTACGAGCAGTACTTC
J gene: TRBJ2-1; V gene: TRBV29-1; clone size: NA; D gene: TRBD2; CDR3 protein: CSVDDVTSGEFNEQFF; CDR3 DNA: TGCAGCGTTGATGACGTGACTAGCGGGGAGTTCAATGAGCAGTTCTTC
J gene: TRBJ2-7; V gene: TRBV2; clone size: NA; D gene: NA; CDR3 protein: CASRQGQGGYYEQYF; CDR3 DNA: TGTGCCAGCAGGCAAGGCCAGGGAGGCTACTACGAGCAGTACTTC
J gene: TRBJ1-4; V gene: TRBV7-9; clone size: NA; D gene: NA; CDR3 protein: CASRLPLGGPENEKLFF; CDR3 DNA: TGTGCCAGCAGACTACCACTCGGAGGGCCAGAGAATGAAAAACTGTTTTTT
J gene: TRBJ2-3; V gene: TRBV9; clone size: NA; D gene: NA; CDR3 protein: CASSVFTSTDTQYF; CDR3 DNA: TGTGCCAGCAGCGTTTTCACTAGCACAGATACGCAGTATTTT
J gene: TRBJ1-5; V gene: TRBV9; clone size: NA; D gene: NA; CDR3 protein: CASSVGTLDQPQHF; CDR3 DNA: TGTGCCAGCAGCGTAGGTACACTAGATCAGCCCCAGCATTTT
J gene: TRBJ2-2; V gene: TRBV5-1; clone size: NA; D gene: TRBD2; CDR3 protein: CASSLASGGDTGELFF; CDR3 DNA: TGCGCCAGCAGCTTGGCTAGCGGGGGAGACACCGGGGAGCTGTTTTTT
J gene: TRBJ1-4; V gene: TRBV7-9; clone size: NA; D gene: NA; CDR3 protein: CASSLALTRNEKLFF; CDR3 DNA: TGTGCCAGCAGCTTAGCCTTAACGAGGAATGAAAAACTGTTTTTT
J gene: TRBJ2-7; V gene: TRBV6-5; clone size: NA; D gene: TRBD1; CDR3 protein: CASSDSQGILREQYF; CDR3 DNA: TGTGCCAGCAGTGACTCACAGGGGATTCTCCGCGAGCAGTACTTC
J gene: TRBJ2-3; V gene: TRBV5-4; clone size: NA; D gene: NA; CDR3 protein: CASNPRSTDTQYF; CDR3 DNA: TGTGCCAGCAACCCACGGAGCACAGATACGCAGTATTTT
J gene: TRBJ1-5; V gene: TRBV1; clone size: NA; D gene: NA; CDR3 protein: CTSSHPRTGHNQPQHF; CDR3 DNA: TGCACCAGCAGCCACCCCCGGACAGGACACAATCAGCCCCAGCATTTT
J gene: TRBJ2-7; V gene: TRBV13; clone size: NA; D gene: NA; CDR3 protein: CASSPGVEGVYEQYF; CDR3 DNA: TGTGCCAGCAGCCCCGGCGTGGAGGGTGTCTACGAGCAGTACTTC
J gene: TRBJ1-5; V gene: TRBV7-2; clone size: NA; D gene: NA; CDR3 protein: CASSLSLYYSNQPQHF; CDR3 DNA: TGTGCCAGCAGCTTATCGCTGTACTATAGCAATCAGCCCCAGCATTTT
J gene: TRBJ2-1; V gene: TRBV9; clone size: NA; D gene: NA; CDR3 protein: CASSAHNNEQFF; CDR3 DNA: TGTGCCAGCAGCGCACATAACAATGAGCAGTTCTTC
J gene: TRBJ1-1; V gene: TRBV7-9; clone size: NA; D gene: NA; CDR3 protein: CASSLGGGADTEAFF; CDR3 DNA: TGTGCCAGCAGCTTAGGCGGGGGCGCCGACACTGAAGCTTTCTTT
J gene: TRBJ2-3; V gene: TRBV18; clone size: NA; D gene: TRBD1; CDR3 protein: CASSPGTGEDTQYF; CDR3 DNA: TGTGCCAGCTCACCCGGGACAGGGGAAGATACGCAGTATTTT
J gene: TRBJ2-2; V gene: TRBV6-6; clone size: few; D gene: NA; CDR3 protein: CASRGPNTGELFF; CDR3 DNA: TGTGCCAGCAGGGGGCCCAACACCGGGGAGCTGTTTTTT
J gene: TRBJ2-4; V gene: TRBV2; clone size: NA; D gene: NA; CDR3 protein: CASTRGKGGDIQYF; CDR3 DNA: TGTGCCAGCACCCGGGGGAAGGGTGGGGACATTCAGTACTTC